This T cell receptor (beta chain) was observed in a study of blood T cell repertoires in COVID-19. At the level of the study: The origin of the acute and convalescent COVID-19 samples was the United States, Italy and Spain. PBMCs, B-cell-depleted T cells, or T cells were the source of the cDNA or gDNA that made up the material.

Original data processing: Nucleated cell counts were estimated from reference gene primer amplification. Profiling relied on immunoSEQ multiplex PCR, and the TCRdb table lists in-frame clones only, not all of them. Clone size and the V and J calls come from that table; the DNA yielded D and trimming. This table has hundreds of thousands of clones, roughly 89% appearing once. CDR1 is SGHNT and CDR2 is YYREEE in the germline V gene (reference sequence). The V segment lost 0 bases and the J segment 0 bases; nucleotides outside the gene matches: 14. The CDR3 is 20 residues long. This sequence joins TRBV5-4 and TRBJ1-1, with 10 bases fitting TRBD1. The sample comprised peripheral blood. The clonotype was recovered from a woman in her 30s with COVID-19, enrolled during active disease. The CDR3, as DNA: TGTGCCAGCAGCTTGGGTGGCCGCGTGACAGGGGGCTATATGAACACTGAAGCTTTCTTT. Protein: CASSLGGRVTGGYMNTEAFF. Using reference TRBV5-4 and TRBJ1-1 for the parts outside the CDR3, the full variable domain is ETGVTQSPTHLIKTRGQQVTLRCSSQSGHNTVSWYQQALGQGPQFIFQYYREEENGRGNFPPRFSGLQFPNYSSELNVNALELDDSALYLCASSLGGRVTGGYMNTEAFFGQGTRLTVV.